The T cell receptor (beta chain) described here comes from a study of T-cell reconstitution after alpha-beta-depleted transplantation in children (TCRdb year 2016). A note on the overall study: T-cell immune reconstitution after TCRalphabeta/CD19-depleted allogeneic hematopoietic cell transplantation in children was quantitatively tracked in the study by means of TCR repertoire profiling. The full study reports these points: Over the following months the frequencies of hyperexpanded clones went down, and after one year T-cell counts and TCRbeta diversity were mostly credited to newly produced T cells. In some patients, the high TCRbeta diversity seen at day 60 was put down to recipient T cells and intrathymic progenitors that had survived conditioning. About two months after transplant, the apparently early recovery of alphabetaT-cell counts reportedly depended on just several hundred clones that had expanded rapidly and came from non-depleted graft cells.

Libraries were made using PCR. TCRdb shows the sequencer as Illumina HiSeq 2500. To normalize quantification of the TCRbeta repertoire, the TCR libraries were built with molecular barcoding that relied on unique molecular identifiers. TCRdb cleaned the public reads at Q25 with fastp, built clones with MiXCR and kept in-frame beta chains. CDR3 protein sequences are deduplicated, and each keeps its most common genes and DNA. The sample records 500,000 to 600,000 distinct CDR3 sequences, 25% to 30% of which are singletons. 30% to 45% of the sample goes to the ten largest clones. Read against the paper, the sample's treatment or condition label means: allogeneic hematopoietic cell transplantation with graft depleted of TCRalphabeta T cells and CD19 B cells. Transplant recipients were children who received TCRalphabeta/CD19-depleted allogeneic hematopoietic cell grafts. As to this clonotype: Its antigen remains unidentified. Base qualities are not at hand, and no much larger clone is one base apart.

The source of this sequence is a boy in the first two years of life with Wiskott-Aldrich syndrome, due to receive a stem cell transplant. The input for sequencing was PBMCs, taken before TCRalphabeta/CD19-depleted stem cell transplant.

The DNA sequence is TGCGCCAGCAGCTTGGTTCCGGGTCGGGCTGAAGCTTTCTTT. It translates to CASSLVPGRAEAFF. The rearrangement combines TRBV5-1 with TRBJ1-1; the D gene lacks a confident call. Cut back by 0 bases and 6 bases, the V and J ends lie 12 bases apart. Its CDR3 holds 14 amino acids, cysteine through phenylalanine. Only the CDR3 DNA is retained, 42 bases long and in frame from the first base. CDR1 and CDR2, per the germline V gene, are SGHRS and YFSETQ.